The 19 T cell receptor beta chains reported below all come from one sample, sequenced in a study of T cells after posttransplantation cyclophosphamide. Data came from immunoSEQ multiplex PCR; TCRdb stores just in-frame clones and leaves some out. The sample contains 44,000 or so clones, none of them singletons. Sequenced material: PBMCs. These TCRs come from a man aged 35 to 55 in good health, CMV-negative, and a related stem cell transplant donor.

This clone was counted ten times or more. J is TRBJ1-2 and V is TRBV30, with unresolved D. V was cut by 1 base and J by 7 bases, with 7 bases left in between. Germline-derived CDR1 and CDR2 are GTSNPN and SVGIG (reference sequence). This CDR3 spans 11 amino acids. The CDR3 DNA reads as TGTGCCTGGAGTGCGGAGGGTGGCTACACCTTC. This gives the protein CAWSAEGGYTF.

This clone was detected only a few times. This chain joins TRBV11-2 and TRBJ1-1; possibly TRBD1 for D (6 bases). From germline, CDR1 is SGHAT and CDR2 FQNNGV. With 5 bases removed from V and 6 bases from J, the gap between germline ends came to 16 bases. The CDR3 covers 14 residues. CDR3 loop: CASSPRGGFAEAFF. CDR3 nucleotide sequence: TGTGCCAGCAGCCCCAGAGGGGGTTTCGCTGAAGCTTTCTTT.

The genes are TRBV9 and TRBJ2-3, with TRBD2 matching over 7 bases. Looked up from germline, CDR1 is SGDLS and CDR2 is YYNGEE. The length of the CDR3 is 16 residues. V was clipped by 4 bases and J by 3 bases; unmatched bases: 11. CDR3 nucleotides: TGTGCCAGCAGCTTCGGGGGAGGGAGGGCGACAGATACGCAGTATTTT. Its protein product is CASSFGGGRATDTQYF.

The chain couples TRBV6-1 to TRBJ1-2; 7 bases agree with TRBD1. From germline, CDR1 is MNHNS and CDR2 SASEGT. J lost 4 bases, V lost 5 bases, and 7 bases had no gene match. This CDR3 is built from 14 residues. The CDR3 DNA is TGTGCCAGCAGTCCCGACAGGGCGGGCTATGGCTACACCTTC. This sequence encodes CASSPDRAGYGYTF.

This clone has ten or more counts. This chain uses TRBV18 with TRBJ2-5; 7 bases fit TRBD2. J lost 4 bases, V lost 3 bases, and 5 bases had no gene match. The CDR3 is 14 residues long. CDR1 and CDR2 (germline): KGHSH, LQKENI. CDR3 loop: CASSPGGYRETQYF. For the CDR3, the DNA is TGTGCCAGCTCACCGGGAGGGTATAGAGAGACCCAGTACTTC.

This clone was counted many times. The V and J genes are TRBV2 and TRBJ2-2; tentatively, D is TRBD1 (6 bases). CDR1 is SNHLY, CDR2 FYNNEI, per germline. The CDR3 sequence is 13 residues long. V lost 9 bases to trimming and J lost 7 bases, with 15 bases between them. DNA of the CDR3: TGTGCCAGGGTAACAGGGAGCAACGGGGAGCTGTTTTTT. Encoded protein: CARVTGSNGELFF.

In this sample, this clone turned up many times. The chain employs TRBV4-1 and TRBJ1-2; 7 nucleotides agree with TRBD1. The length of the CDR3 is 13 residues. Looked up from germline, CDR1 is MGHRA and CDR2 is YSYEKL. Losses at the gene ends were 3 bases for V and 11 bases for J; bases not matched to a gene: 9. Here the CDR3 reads CASSQTGTGGYTF. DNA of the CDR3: TGCGCCAGCAGCCAGACAGGGACGGGTGGTTACACCTTC.

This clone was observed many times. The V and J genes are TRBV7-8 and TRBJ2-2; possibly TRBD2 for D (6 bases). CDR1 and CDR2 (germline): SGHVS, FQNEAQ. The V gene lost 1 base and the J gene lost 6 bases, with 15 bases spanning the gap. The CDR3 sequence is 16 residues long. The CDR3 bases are TGTGCCAGCAGCTTAGTCAGGCTAGCGACACCCGGGGAGCTGTTTTTT. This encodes CASSLVRLATPGELFF.

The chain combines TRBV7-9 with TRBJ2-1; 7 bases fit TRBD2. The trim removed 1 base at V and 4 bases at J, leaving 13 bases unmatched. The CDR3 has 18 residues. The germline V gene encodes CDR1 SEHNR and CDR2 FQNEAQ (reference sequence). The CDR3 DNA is TGTGCCAGCAGCTTAGTTCGTCTAGCGGAGACCATTTACAATGAGCAGTTCTTC. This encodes CASSLVRLAETIYNEQFF.

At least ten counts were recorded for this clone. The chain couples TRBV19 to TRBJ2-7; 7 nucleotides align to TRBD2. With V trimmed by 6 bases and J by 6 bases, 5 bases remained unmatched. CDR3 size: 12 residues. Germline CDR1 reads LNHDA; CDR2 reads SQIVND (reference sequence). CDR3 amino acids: CASRSAGPEQYF. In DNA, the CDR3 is TGTGCCAGTAGATCAGCGGGACCCGAGCAGTACTTC.

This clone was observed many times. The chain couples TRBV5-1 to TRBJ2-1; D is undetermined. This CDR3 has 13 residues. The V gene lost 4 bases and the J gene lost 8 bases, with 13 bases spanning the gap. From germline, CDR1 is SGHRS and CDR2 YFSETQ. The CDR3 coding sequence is TGCGCCAGCAGCACCTCCGGGTTCGATGAGCAGTTCTTC. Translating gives CASSTSGFDEQFF.

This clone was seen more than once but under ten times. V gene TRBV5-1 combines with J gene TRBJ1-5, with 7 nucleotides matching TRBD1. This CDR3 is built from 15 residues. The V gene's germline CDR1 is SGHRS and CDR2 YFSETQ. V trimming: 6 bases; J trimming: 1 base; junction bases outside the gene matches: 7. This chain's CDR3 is CASIQGEVSNQPQHF. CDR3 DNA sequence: TGCGCCAGCATCCAGGGGGAGGTGAGCAATCAGCCCCAGCATTTT.

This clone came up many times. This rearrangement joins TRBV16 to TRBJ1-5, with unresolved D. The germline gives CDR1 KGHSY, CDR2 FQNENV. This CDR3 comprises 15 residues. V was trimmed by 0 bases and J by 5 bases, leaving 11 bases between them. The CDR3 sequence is CASSQSGGNDQPQHF. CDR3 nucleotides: TGTGCCAGCAGCCAATCCGGAGGGAACGATCAGCCCCAGCATTTT.

DNA of the CDR3: TGTGCCAGCAAACAGTACAATGAGCAGTTCTTC. Translation gives CASKQYNEQFF. This chain joins TRBV27 and TRBJ2-1; D gene uncertain. The germline V gene has CDR1 MNHEY and CDR2 SMNVEV (reference sequence). The CDR3 has 11 amino acids. V lost 7 bases, J lost 4 bases, and 5 bases lay in between.

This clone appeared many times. The CDR3 reads CAISGRTGMNTEAFF. DNA for the CDR3: TGTGCCATCAGTGGACGGACAGGGATGAACACTGAAGCTTTCTTT. This sequence joins TRBV10-3 and TRBJ1-1, with TRBD1 matching 8 bases. Germline V gene data show CDR1 as ENHRY and CDR2 as SYGVKD. The CDR3 spans 15 residues. Trimming took 4 bases from V and 0 from J; bases not matched to a gene: 4.

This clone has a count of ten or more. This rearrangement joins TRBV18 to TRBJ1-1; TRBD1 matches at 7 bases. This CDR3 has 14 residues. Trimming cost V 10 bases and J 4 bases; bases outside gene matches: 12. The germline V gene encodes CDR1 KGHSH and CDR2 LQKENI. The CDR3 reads CATFYGGGGTEAFF. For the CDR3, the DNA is TGTGCCACCTTTTATGGAGGGGGCGGCACTGAAGCTTTCTTT.

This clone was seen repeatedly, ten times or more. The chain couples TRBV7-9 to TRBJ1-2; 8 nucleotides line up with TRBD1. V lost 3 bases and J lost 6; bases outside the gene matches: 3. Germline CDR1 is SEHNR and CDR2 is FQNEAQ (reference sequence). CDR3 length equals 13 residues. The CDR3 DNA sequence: TGTGCCAGCAGCTTGCAGGGGGCGGATGGCTACACCTTC. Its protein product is CASSLQGADGYTF.

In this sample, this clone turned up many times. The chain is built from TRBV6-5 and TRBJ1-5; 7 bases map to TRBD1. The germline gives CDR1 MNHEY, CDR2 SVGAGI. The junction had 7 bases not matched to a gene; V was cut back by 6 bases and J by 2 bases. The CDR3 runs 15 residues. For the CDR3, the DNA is TGTGCCAGCAGCTCGACAGGGAGAGGCAATCAGCCCCAGCATTTT. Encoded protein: CASSSTGRGNQPQHF.

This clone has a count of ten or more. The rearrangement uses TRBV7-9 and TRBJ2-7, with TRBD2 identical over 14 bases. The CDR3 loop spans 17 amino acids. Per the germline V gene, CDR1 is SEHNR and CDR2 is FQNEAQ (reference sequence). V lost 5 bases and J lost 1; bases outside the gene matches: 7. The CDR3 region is CASSAPGLAGESYEQYF. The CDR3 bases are TGTGCCAGCAGCGCTCCGGGACTAGCGGGAGAGTCCTACGAGCAGTACTTC. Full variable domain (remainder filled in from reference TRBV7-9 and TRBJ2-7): DTGVSQNPRHKITKRGQNVTFRCDPISEHNRLYWYRQTLGQGPEFLTYFQNEAQLEKSRLLSDRFSAERPKGSFSTLEIQRTEQGDSAMYLCASSAPGLAGESYEQYFGPGTRLTVT.